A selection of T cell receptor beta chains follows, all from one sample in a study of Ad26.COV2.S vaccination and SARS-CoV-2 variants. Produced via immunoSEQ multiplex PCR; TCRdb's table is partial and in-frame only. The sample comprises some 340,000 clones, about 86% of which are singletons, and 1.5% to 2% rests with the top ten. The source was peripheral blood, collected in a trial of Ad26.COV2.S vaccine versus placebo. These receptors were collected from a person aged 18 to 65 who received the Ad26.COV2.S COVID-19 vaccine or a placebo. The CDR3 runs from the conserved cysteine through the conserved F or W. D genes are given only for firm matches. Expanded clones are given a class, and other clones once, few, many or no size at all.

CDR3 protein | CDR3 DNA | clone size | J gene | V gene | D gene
CASSLGTGSYNEQFF | TGTGCCAGCAGCCTGGGGACAGGGTCCTACAATGAGCAGTTCTTC | - | TRBJ2-1 | TRBV5-4 | TRBD1
CASSLERVFSTDTQYF | TGTGCCAGCAGCTTAGAGCGGGTGTTTAGCACAGATACGCAGTATTTT | - | TRBJ2-3 | TRBV7-2 | -
CASSPLGGGSGANVLTF | TGTGCCAGCTCACCCCTGGGCGGGGGATCTGGGGCCAACGTCCTGACTTTC | - | TRBJ2-6 | TRBV18 | TRBD2
CASSLAPALNEQFF | TGTGCCAGCAGCTTAGCCCCGGCCCTCAATGAGCAGTTCTTC | once | TRBJ2-1 | TRBV7-2 | -
CASTYVTSGGLGAEQFF | TGTGCCAGCACTTACGTGACTAGCGGGGGCCTCGGTGCTGAGCAGTTCTTC | - | TRBJ2-1 | TRBV5-4 | TRBD2
CASRPGQVEGLFF | TGTGCCAGCAGACCGGGGCAGGTGGAGGGACTGTTTTTT | - | TRBJ1-4 | TRBV6-5 | -
CASSPSGTGAGNTIYF | TGTGCCAGCTCACCGTCCGGGACAGGGGCTGGAAACACCATATATTTT | - | TRBJ1-3 | TRBV18 | TRBD1
CASALRDREPYEQYF | TGTGCCAGCGCCCTCCGGGACAGGGAACCCTACGAGCAGTACTTC | - | TRBJ2-7 | TRBV21-1 | -
CASRNEGQGHGYTF | TGTGCCAGCAGGAACGAGGGACAGGGGCATGGCTACACCTTC | - | TRBJ1-2 | TRBV9 | TRBD1
CASSWGGGGQPQHF | TGTGCCAGCAGCTGGGGGGGAGGGGGTCAGCCCCAGCATTTT | - | TRBJ1-5 | TRBV7-2 | -